This TCR beta chain came from a study of spatial heterogeneity in lung cancer. This CDR3 is 15 amino acids long. CDR1 and CDR2 from the germline V gene are SGHTA and FQGNSA. Trimming removed 5 bases from V and 7 bases from J; junction bases left unmatched: 6. MiXCR was run by TCRdb on the 5' RACE reads, yielding one entry per CDR3 protein. This sample has over 14,000 distinct CDR3 sequences, with roughly 4% found just once. At least ten counts were recorded for this clonotype. This beta chain lies outside the target of a library built for alpha chains; its clone size means little. Time point of the sample: sample taken at primary tumor resection. The donor group consisted of roughly 70 patients who had untreated, early-stage non-small cell lung cancer. Sequencing covered unsorted whole RNA taken from tumor, nontumor lung or frozen PBMC.

Sequenced here: normal lung tissue next to the tumor, sampled at surgery. The chain carries TRBV7-2 and TRBJ2-1; 12 positions match TRBD2. The sequence came from a male donor with early-stage non-small cell lung cancer. Written as DNA, the CDR3 is TGTGCCAGCAGCACAGGACTAGCGGGACTGAATGAGCAGTTCTTC. Protein product: CASSTGLAGLNEQFF.